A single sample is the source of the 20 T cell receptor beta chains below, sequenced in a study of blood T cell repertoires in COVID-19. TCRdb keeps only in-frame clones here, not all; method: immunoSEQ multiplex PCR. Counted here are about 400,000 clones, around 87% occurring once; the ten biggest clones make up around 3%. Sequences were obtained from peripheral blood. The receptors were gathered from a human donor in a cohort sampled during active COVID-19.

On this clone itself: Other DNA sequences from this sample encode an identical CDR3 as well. CDR3 nucleotide sequence: TGTGCCAGCAGCTCCTCGAACACCGGGGAGCTGTTTTTT. This translates into CASSSSNTGELFF. The J gene is TRBJ2-2, the V gene TRBV7-3; D not certain. The ends were cut back, 4 bases at V and 0 bases at J, with 3 bases in the middle. This CDR3 contains 13 residues. Germline V gene sequence: CDR1 SGHTA, CDR2 FQGTGA.

CDR3 sequence reads: CASSPRLAVSGGTDTQYF. DNA of the CDR3: TGTGCCAGCTCTCCCCGCTTGGCAGTTTCGGGAGGCACAGATACGCAGTATTTT. The chain has TRBV18 and TRBJ2-3, with D perhaps TRBD2 (6 bases). This CDR3 has 18 residues. V was shortened by 6 bases and J by 1 base, with 23 bases between the two germline ends. CDR1 is KGHSH, CDR2 LQKENI, per germline.

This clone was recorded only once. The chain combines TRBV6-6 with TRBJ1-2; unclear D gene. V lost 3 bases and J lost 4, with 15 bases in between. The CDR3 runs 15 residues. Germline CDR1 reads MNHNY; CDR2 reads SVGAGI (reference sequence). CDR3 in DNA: TGTGCCAGCAGTTATACCGACCGCCAGGTCTATGGCTACACCTTC. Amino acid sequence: CASSYTDRQVYGYTF.

CDR3 amino acids: CASSRVTGLNQPQHF. As DNA, the CDR3 is TGTGCCAGCAGTCGGGTGACAGGGCTCAATCAGCCCCAGCATTTT. The chain links TRBV28 to TRBJ1-5, with 7 bases aligning to TRBD1. The CDR3 loop spans 15 amino acids. V lost 5 bases to trimming and J lost 3 bases; unmatched junction nucleotides: 7. Germline lookup yields CDR1 MDHEN and CDR2 SYDVKM.

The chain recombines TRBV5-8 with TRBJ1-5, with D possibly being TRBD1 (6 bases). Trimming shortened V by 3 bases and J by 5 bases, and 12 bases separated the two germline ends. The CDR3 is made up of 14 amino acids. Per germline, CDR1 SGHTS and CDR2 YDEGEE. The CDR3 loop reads CASSSLDSHQPQHF. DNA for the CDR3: TGTGCCAGCAGCTCGCTGGACAGTCATCAGCCCCAGCATTTT.

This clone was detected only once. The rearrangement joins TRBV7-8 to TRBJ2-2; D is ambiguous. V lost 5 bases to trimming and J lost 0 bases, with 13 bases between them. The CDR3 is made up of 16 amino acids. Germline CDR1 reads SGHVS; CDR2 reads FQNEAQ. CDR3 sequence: CASSNRQPANTGELFF. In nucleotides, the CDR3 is TGTGCCAGCAGCAACCGACAACCTGCGAACACCGGGGAGCTGTTTTTT.

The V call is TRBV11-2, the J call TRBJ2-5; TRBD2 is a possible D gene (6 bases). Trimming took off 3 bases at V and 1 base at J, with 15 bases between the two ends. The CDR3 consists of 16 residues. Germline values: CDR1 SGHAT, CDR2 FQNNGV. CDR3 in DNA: TGTGCCAGCAGCTTGCGGGTCTCGGGGGTCCAAGAGACCCAGTACTTC. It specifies CASSLRVSGVQETQYF.

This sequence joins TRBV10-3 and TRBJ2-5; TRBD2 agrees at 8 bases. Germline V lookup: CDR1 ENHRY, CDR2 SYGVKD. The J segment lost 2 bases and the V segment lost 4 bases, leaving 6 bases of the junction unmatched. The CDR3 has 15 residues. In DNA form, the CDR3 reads TGTGCCATCAGTGCCTATAGCGGGGTACAAGAGACCCAGTACTTC. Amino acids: CAISAYSGVQETQYF.

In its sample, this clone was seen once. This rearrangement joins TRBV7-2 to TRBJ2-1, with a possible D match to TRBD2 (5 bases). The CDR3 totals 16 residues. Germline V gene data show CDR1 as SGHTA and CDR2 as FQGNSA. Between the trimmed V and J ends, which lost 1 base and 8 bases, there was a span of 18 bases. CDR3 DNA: TGTGCCAGCAGCTTAGAGGCGTCAGCGGAGCGCGATGAGCAGTTCTTC. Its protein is CASSLEASAERDEQFF.

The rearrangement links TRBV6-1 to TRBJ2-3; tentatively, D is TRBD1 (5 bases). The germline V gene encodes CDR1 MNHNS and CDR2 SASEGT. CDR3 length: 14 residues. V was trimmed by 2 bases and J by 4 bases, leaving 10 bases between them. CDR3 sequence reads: CASSEMAGPDTQYF. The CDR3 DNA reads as TGTGCCAGCAGTGAAATGGCAGGGCCAGATACGCAGTATTTT.

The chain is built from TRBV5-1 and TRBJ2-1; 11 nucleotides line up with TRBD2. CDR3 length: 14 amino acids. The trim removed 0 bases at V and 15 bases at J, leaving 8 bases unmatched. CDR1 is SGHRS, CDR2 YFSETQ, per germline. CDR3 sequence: CASSLVTSGGYRFF. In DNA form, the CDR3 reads TGCGCCAGCAGCTTGGTAACTAGCGGGGGTTATCGGTTCTTC.

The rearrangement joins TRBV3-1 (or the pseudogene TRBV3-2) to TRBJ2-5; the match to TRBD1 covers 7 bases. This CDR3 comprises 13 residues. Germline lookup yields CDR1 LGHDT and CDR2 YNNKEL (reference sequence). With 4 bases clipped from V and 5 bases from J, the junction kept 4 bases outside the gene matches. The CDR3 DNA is TGTGCCAGCAGCCGGACAGGAGCCGAGACCCAGTACTTC. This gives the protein CASSRTGAETQYF.

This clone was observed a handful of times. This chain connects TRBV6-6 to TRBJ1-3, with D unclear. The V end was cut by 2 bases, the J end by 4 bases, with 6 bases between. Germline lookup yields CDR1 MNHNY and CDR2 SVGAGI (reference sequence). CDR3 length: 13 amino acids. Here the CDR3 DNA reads TGTGCCAGCAGTTACCAGAACGGAAACACCATATATTTT. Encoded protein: CASSYQNGNTIYF.

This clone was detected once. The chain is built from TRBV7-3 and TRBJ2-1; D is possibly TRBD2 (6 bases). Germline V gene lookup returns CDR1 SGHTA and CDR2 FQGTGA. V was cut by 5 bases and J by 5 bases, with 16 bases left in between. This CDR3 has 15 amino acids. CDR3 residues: CASSRLLRGNNEQFF. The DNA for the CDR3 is TGTGCCAGCAGCCGACTCCTTCGGGGGAACAATGAGCAGTTCTTC.

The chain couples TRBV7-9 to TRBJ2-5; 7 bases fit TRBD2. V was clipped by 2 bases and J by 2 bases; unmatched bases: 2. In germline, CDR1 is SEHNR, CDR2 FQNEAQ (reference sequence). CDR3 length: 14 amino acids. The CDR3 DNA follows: TGTGCCAGCAGCTTATCGCGGGGGCAAGAGACCCAGTACTTC. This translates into CASSLSRGQETQYF.

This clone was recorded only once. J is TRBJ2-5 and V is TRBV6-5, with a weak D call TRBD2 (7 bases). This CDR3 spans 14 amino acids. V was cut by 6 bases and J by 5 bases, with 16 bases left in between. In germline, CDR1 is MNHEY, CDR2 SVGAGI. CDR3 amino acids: CASSDLGGGETQYF. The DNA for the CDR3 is TGTGCCAGCAGCGACCTAGGGGGAGGGGAGACCCAGTACTTC.

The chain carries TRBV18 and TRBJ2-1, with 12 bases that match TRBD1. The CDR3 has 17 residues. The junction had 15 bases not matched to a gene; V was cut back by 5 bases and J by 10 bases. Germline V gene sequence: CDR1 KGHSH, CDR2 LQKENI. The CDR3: CASSAHPSGTGGGEQFF. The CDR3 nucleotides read TGTGCCAGCTCAGCTCATCCGAGTGGGACAGGGGGCGGGGAGCAGTTCTTC.

DNA of the CDR3: TGTGCCAGCAATGGCAACTCCTACGAGCAGTACTTC. It encodes CASNGNSYEQYF. This chain links TRBV7-9 with TRBJ2-7, with no clear D. The CDR3 runs 12 residues. Germline CDR1 SEHNR, CDR2 FQNEAQ (reference sequence). Trimming shortened V by 7 bases and J by 0 bases, and 7 bases separated the two germline ends. The full variable domain, completed using reference TRBV7-9 and TRBJ2-7, is DTGVSQNPRHKITKRGQNVTFRCDPISEHNRLYWYRQTLGQGPEFLTYFQNEAQLEKSRLLSDRFSAERPKGSFSTLEIQRTEQGDSAMYLCASNGNSYEQYFGPGTRLTVT.

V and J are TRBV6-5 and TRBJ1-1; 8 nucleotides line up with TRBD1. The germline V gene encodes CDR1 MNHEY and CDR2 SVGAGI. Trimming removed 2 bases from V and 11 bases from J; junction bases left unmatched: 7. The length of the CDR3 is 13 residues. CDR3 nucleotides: TGTGCCAGCAGTTACGCCTCAGGGGGCGAGGCTTTCTTT. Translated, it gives CASSYASGGEAFF.

Here the CDR3 reads CASGGTGVETQYF. CDR3 in DNA: TGTGCCAGTGGTGGGACAGGGGTAGAGACCCAGTACTTC. The J gene is TRBJ2-5, the V gene TRBV19; 10 positions agree with TRBD1. J lost 4 bases, V lost 8 bases, and 4 bases had no gene match. The germline V gene encodes CDR1 LNHDA and CDR2 SQIVND (reference sequence). The CDR3 covers 13 residues. Full variable domain (outside the CDR3, taken from reference TRBV19 and TRBJ2-5): DGGITQSPKYLFRKEGQNVTLSCEQNLNHDAMYWYRQDPGQGLRLIYYSQIVNDFQKGDIAEGYSVSREKKESFPLTVTSAQKNPTAFYLCASGGTGVETQYFGPGTRLLVL.